This T cell receptor (beta chain) was retrieved from a study of T cells in Graves' hyperthyroidism and ophthalmopathy. This CDR3 has 13 amino acids. Germline CDR1 reads SEHNR; CDR2 reads FQNEAQ (reference sequence). The hyperthyroidism patients had all been newly diagnosed, and their disease duration was under 2 months. Their ages ranged from 18 to 65 years. In regard to this clonotype: A much larger clone lies a single base off, so this may be a read error.

Amplified TCR beta CDR3 regions derived from RNA transcripts. TCR CDR3 regions were first amplified by RT-PCR with HTBI primers. TCRdb used MiXCR to reprocess the multiplex PCR reads, holding one entry per CDR3 protein. The table has about 210,000 distinct CDR3 sequences, 17% seen once. The genes are TRBV7-9 and TRBJ1-5, with D hard to call. Sample: blood. The origin of this receptor is a man aged 45 to 65 with Graves' hyperthyroidism. The CDR3 spells CASSLDTNQPRHF. Written as DNA, the CDR3 is TGTGCCAGCAGCTTAGACACGAATCAGCCCCGGCATTTT.